This T cell receptor (beta chain) was profiled in a study of shared clonotypes between healthy human individuals. Findings and caveats of the study: Across a handful of donors, naive CD4 shared 5% to 6.5%, naive CD8 more than 3%, memory CD4 over 2%, memory CD8 more than 0.35%.

Both subsets, CD45RA+ naive and CD45RA-negative memory, were split from the CD4+ cells. Genomic DNA per cell subset filled all wells of several immunoSEQ plates. Clones were sequenced by immunoSEQ multiplex PCR, and TCRdb holds only the in-frame ones, with some missing. The table has roughly 2,500,000 clones, approximately 94% seen once. On this clone: Its specificity is unknown.

Trimming removed 5 bases at V and 0 bases at J, with 14 bases between. The CDR3 consists of 15 residues. In germline, CDR1 is SGHTA, CDR2 FQGNSA. Sequenced sample: naive CD4+ T cells from PBMCs. Subset noted: CD45RA+ positively selected. The chain carries TRBV7-2 and TRBJ2-7; D may be TRBD2 (6 bases). The clonotype comes from a man aged 18 to 29 in good health. Some clones in this sample may be carry-over from other donors' samples. The CDR3 is CASSRGSPGSYEQYF. The DNA for the CDR3 is TGTGCCAGCAGCCGGGGGAGTCCGGGCTCCTACGAGCAGTACTTC.